The 27 T cell receptor beta chains below all came from one sample that was sequenced in a study of T-cell reconstitution after alpha-beta-depleted transplantation in children. TCRbeta library preparation incorporated unique molecular identifiers. TCRdb fed the PCR reads into MiXCR, producing one record per CDR3 protein. The table records approximately 83,000 distinct CDR3 sequences, roughly 7.7% of them present only once. The sample in question was PBMCs from the stem cell graft donor, obtained from the stem cell graft. The receptor source for this set is a human donor who donated a stem cell graft to a child with congenital amegakaryocytic thrombocytopenia.

This clonotype was seen ten or more times. The chain uses TRBV20-1 and TRBJ1-1; no firm D call. From germline, CDR1 is DFQATT and CDR2 SNEGSKA (reference sequence). V was trimmed by 0 bases and J by 5 bases, leaving 13 bases between them. The CDR3 has 14 amino acids. The CDR3 DNA follows: TGCAGTGCTAGAGAGCCGGCTTCCGCTACTGAAGCTTTCTTT. It encodes CSAREPASATEAFF.

This clonotype was seen many times. J is TRBJ1-3 and V is TRBV5-1; the match to TRBD1 covers 7 bases. Germline CDR1 SGHRS, CDR2 YFSETQ. V was clipped by 4 bases and J by 3 bases; unmatched bases: 4. This CDR3 region has 14 residues. CDR3 protein: CASSKGQVGNTIYF. CDR3 coding DNA: TGCGCCAGCAGCAAAGGACAGGTTGGAAACACCATATATTTT.

This chain uses TRBV6-1 with TRBJ2-3; 7 nucleotides line up with TRBD2. CDR1 MNHNS and CDR2 SASEGT come from the germline V gene. CDR3 length: 17 amino acids. Trimming cost V 1 base and J 2 bases; bases outside gene matches: 9. CDR3 residues: CASSEVTGRGFTDTQYF. CDR3 DNA: TGTGCCAGCAGTGAAGTAACGGGGCGGGGGTTCACAGATACGCAGTATTTT.

In regard to this clonotype: A much larger clone differs from this one at a single base, so this may be a read error. The chain has TRBV4-2 and TRBJ2-1; TRBD2 agrees at 7 bases. Near its end, the DNA agrees better with TRBJ2-7, so the J call may be wrong. Germline V gene lookup returns CDR1 LGHNA and CDR2 YNFKEQ. The CDR3 spans 11 residues. CDR3 protein: CASRGGIEQYF. The CDR3 coding sequence is TGTGCCAGCAGGGGGGGGATTGAGCAGTACTTC.

This clonotype was seen ten or more times. The chain carries TRBV2 and TRBJ2-6; the D gene could be TRBD1 or TRBD2 (5 bases each). This CDR3 is 16 amino acids long. Germline loops: CDR1 SNHLY, CDR2 FYNNEI. V was shortened by 9 bases and J by 2 bases, with 17 bases between the two germline ends. For the CDR3, the DNA is TGTGCCAGTACTTGGGACGGCAGGGCTGGGGCCAACGTCCTGACTTTC. Translating it yields CASTWDGRAGANVLTF.

In this sample, this clonotype turned up many times. The chain employs TRBV11-2 and TRBJ2-3; 11 positions agree with TRBD2. CDR3 length equals 16 residues. The germline CDR1 and CDR2 sequences are SGHAT and FQNNGV. The V gene end was trimmed by 4 bases and the J gene end by 9 bases; junction bases not matched to a gene: 12. CDR3 in DNA: TGTGCCAGCAGCTCAACACTAGCGGGGGTTTACGGGACGCAGTATTTT. This encodes CASSSTLAGVYGTQYF.

This clonotype showed up many times. This chain uses TRBV4-2 with TRBJ1-2, with D hard to call. The germline V gene has CDR1 LGHNA and CDR2 YNFKEQ. The CDR3 sequence is 15 residues long. Trimming pared 1 base from V and 0 bases from J, leaving 9 bases between. CDR3 loop: CASSQGGISNYGYTF. As DNA, the CDR3 is TGTGCCAGCAGCCAAGGAGGGATTTCTAACTATGGCTACACCTTC.

At least ten counts were recorded for this clonotype. The gene calls are TRBV20-1 and TRBJ2-7; TRBD1 might be the D (6 bases). V gave up 6 bases and J gave up 0 bases, with 15 bases separating them. CDR1 is DFQATT and CDR2 is SNEGSKA in the germline V gene (reference sequence). This CDR3 contains 14 residues. CDR3 amino acids: CSARTQGYSYEQYF. CDR3 DNA: TGCAGTGCACGTACACAGGGTTACTCCTACGAGCAGTACTTC.

This clonotype was counted many times. The V gene is TRBV4-1, the J gene TRBJ1-4; the D is unclear. Trimming removed 1 base at V and 8 bases at J, with 17 bases between. Germline assignment: CDR1 MGHRA and CDR2 YSYEKL. The CDR3 contains 16 residues. The CDR3 DNA reads TGCGCCAGCAGCCAAGTATCTGGGGAGGTAGGCGAAAAACTGTTTTTT. Its protein product is CASSQVSGEVGEKLFF.

This clonotype was counted ten times or more. CDR3 DNA: TGTGCCAGCAGTCGTCGGTCGGGAAACGAGCAGTACTTC. This sequence encodes CASSRRSGNEQYF. This chain links TRBV12-3 or TRBV12-4 with TRBJ2-7; perhaps TRBD2 as D (5 bases). V lost 5 bases and J 5 bases, leaving 13 bases between the germline ends. The CDR3 runs 13 residues.

This clonotype has at least ten counts. The chain links TRBV15 to TRBJ2-1; D may match TRBD1 or TRBD2 (5 bases each). The CDR3 is made up of 16 amino acids. Germline V gene sequence: CDR1 LNHNV, CDR2 YYDKDF (reference sequence). Deletions cut 0 bases from V and 0 bases from J, with 9 bases between. CDR3 DNA: TGTGCCACCAGCAGAGAACTAGACAGCTCCTACAATGAGCAGTTCTTC. Protein: CATSRELDSSYNEQFF.

This clonotype appeared many times. The chain has TRBV2 and TRBJ1-6; possibly TRBD1 for D (5 bases). V shed 11 bases and J shed 0 bases, with 11 bases lying between them. Per germline, CDR1 SNHLY and CDR2 FYNNEI. The CDR3 is 14 amino acids. The CDR3 sequence is CASRQSSYNSPLHF. The CDR3 DNA is TGTGCCTCTCGACAGAGCTCCTATAATTCACCCCTCCACTTT.

This clonotype occurred many times. The chain uses TRBV20-1 and TRBJ1-1, with D perhaps TRBD1 (5 bases). V dropped 0 bases and J dropped 4 bases, with 15 bases sitting between them. CDR1 DFQATT and CDR2 SNEGSKA come from the germline V gene (reference sequence). This CDR3 contains 15 residues. The CDR3 loop reads CSARDLRGSGTEAFF. DNA of the CDR3: TGCAGTGCTAGAGATTTGCGGGGGTCGGGCACTGAAGCTTTCTTT.

The V and J genes are TRBV28 and TRBJ2-7; D is perhaps TRBD2 (6 bases). The CDR3 spans 14 residues. Trimming pared 4 bases from V and 0 bases from J, leaving 10 bases between. The V gene's germline CDR1 is MDHEN and CDR2 SYDVKM. CDR3 amino acids: CASSSPSASYEQYF. The CDR3, as DNA: TGTGCCAGCAGTTCGCCTAGCGCCTCCTACGAGCAGTACTTC. Variable domain in full (rest from reference TRBV28 and TRBJ2-7): DVKVTQSSRYLVKRTGEKVFLECVQDMDHENMFWYRQDPGLGLRLIYFSYDVKMKEKGDIPEGYSVSREKKERFSLILESASTNQTSMYLCASSSPSASYEQYFGPGTRLTVT.

This clonotype was detected many times. The J gene is TRBJ1-1, the V gene TRBV29-1, with D tentatively TRBD1 (5 bases). CDR1 is SQVTM and CDR2 is ANQGSEA in the germline V gene. Trimming left V 4 bases short and J 5 bases short, with 17 bases between. The CDR3 contains 14 residues. The CDR3, as DNA: TGCAGCGTTGCGTACTGGGCAGGGAGGACTGAAGCTTTCTTT. It yields the protein CSVAYWAGRTEAFF. The variable domain in full, with the rest retrieved from reference TRBV29-1 and TRBJ1-1, is SAVISQKPSRDICQRGTSLTIQCQVDSQVTMMFWYRQQPGQSLTLIATANQGSEATYESGFVIDKFPISRPNLTFSTLTVSNMSPEDSSIYLCSVAYWAGRTEAFFGQGTRLTVV.

At least ten counts were recorded for this clonotype. The rearrangement joins TRBV25-1 to TRBJ1-2; the match to TRBD1 covers 7 bases. Trimming cost V 10 bases and J 8 bases; bases outside gene matches: 22. This CDR3 has 16 amino acids. Per germline, CDR1 MGHDK and CDR2 SYGVNS. CDR3 protein: CANERNTGEEGEGYTF. The DNA for the CDR3 is TGTGCCAACGAGCGCAATACAGGGGAAGAGGGGGAAGGCTACACCTTC.

The sample holds many counts of this clonotype. The V call is TRBV10-3, the J call TRBJ2-1; the match to TRBD2 covers 9 bases. The CDR3 loop spans 15 amino acids. V shed 3 bases and J 2 bases; nucleotides not matched to a gene: 2. Germline V gene lookup returns CDR1 ENHRY and CDR2 SYGVKD. The CDR3: CAISEVAGAYNEQFF. CDR3 bases: TGTGCCATCAGTGAAGTAGCGGGGGCCTACAATGAGCAGTTCTTC.

This clonotype was seen at least ten times. The rearrangement joins TRBV20-1 to TRBJ2-7; tentative D call: TRBD1 (5 bases). The germline gives CDR1 DFQATT, CDR2 SNEGSKA (reference sequence). Trimming left V 0 bases short and J 5 bases short, with 17 bases between. The CDR3 spans 15 residues. The CDR3 DNA reads TGCAGTGCTAGAGATTATGGGCAGGGTAGTGACGAGCAGTACTTC. Protein sequence: CSARDYGQGSDEQYF.

This clonotype has a handful of counts. This chain connects TRBV12-3 or TRBV12-4 to TRBJ1-5; no clear D gene. This CDR3 has 13 residues. Trimming shortened V by 0 bases and J by 6 bases, and 6 bases separated the two germline ends. DNA of the CDR3: TGTGCCAGCAGTTTAGCCTTACGTCAGCCCCAGCATTTT. Protein sequence: CASSLALRQPQHF.

This clonotype was observed many times. The gene calls are TRBV12-3 or TRBV12-4 and TRBJ2-3; either TRBD1 or TRBD2 may supply D (5 bases each). This CDR3 region has 12 residues. The germline V and J ends were trimmed by 5 bases and 11 bases, with 14 bases remaining between them. CDR3 DNA: TGTGCCAGCAGTCAGGGTGGGAGTAAGCAGTATTTT. This encodes CASSQGGSKQYF.

This clonotype was counted at least ten times. The V and J genes are TRBV5-5 and TRBJ2-2, with 8 nucleotides matching TRBD1. V lost 4 bases, J lost 1 base, and 3 bases stayed unmatched. CDR1 and CDR2 from the germline V gene are SGHKS and YYEKEE (reference sequence). The CDR3 has 15 residues. CDR3 sequence reads: CASSRDRGNTGELFF. As DNA, the CDR3 is TGTGCCAGCAGCCGAGACAGGGGGAACACCGGGGAGCTGTTTTTT.

This clonotype has a count of ten or more. The V gene is TRBV6-5, the J gene TRBJ2-7, with D perhaps matching TRBD1 or TRBD2 (5 bases each). CDR1 and CDR2 (germline): MNHEY, SVGAGI. The CDR3 runs 13 residues. V lost 10 bases, J lost 3 bases, and 16 bases lay in between. Here the CDR3 DNA reads TGTGCCATCACTAGGGGTACTAACTACGAGCAGTACTTC. Amino acids: CAITRGTNYEQYF.

This sequence joins TRBV9 and TRBJ2-3, with 7 bases lining up with TRBD2. Trimming at V came to 4 bases and at J to 1 base, leaving 9 bases not matched to a gene. Germline assignment: CDR1 SGDLS and CDR2 YYNGEE. CDR3 length: 16 amino acids. CDR3 amino acids: CASSPTSAVGTDTQYF. CDR3 DNA: TGTGCCAGCAGCCCCACTAGCGCCGTTGGCACAGATACGCAGTATTTT.

This clonotype was recorded at least ten times. This rearrangement joins TRBV5-1 to TRBJ2-7; TRBD2 matches at 11 bases. V was pared by 0 bases and J by 0 bases, with 11 bases of the junction left unmatched. The CDR3 spans 19 residues. CDR1 is SGHRS and CDR2 is YFSETQ in the germline V gene. CDR3 in DNA: TGCGCCAGCAGCTTGGCTCCCGGAACCGGGACTAGCGGCTCCTACGAGCAGTACTTC. This codes for CASSLAPGTGTSGSYEQYF.

This clonotype was seen repeatedly, ten times or more. The chain couples TRBV20-1 to TRBJ2-3, with D perhaps TRBD1 (5 bases). Per the germline V gene, CDR1 is DFQATT and CDR2 is SNEGSKA (reference sequence). CDR3 length: 14 residues. V lost 6 bases, J lost 0 bases, and 13 bases lay in between. CDR3 sequence reads: CSALQGSSTDTQYF. CDR3 nucleotides: TGCAGTGCCCTCCAGGGATCCAGCACAGATACGCAGTATTTT.

This clonotype has at least ten counts. This sequence joins TRBV5-5 and TRBJ1-2; D perhaps matches TRBD1 (5 bases). V was pared by 10 bases and J by 3 bases, with 19 bases between. The germline V gene encodes CDR1 SGHKS and CDR2 YYEKEE (reference sequence). The CDR3 runs 14 residues. CDR3 sequence reads: CASSLSAGYYGYTF. The CDR3 DNA reads as TGTGCCTCAAGCTTGAGCGCAGGGTACTATGGCTACACCTTC.

This clonotype has at least ten counts. The V gene is TRBV4-2, the J gene TRBJ2-1; D possibly corresponds to TRBD2 (5 bases). The ends were cut back, 0 bases at V and 1 base at J, with 10 bases in the middle. Germline V gene sequence: CDR1 LGHNA, CDR2 YNFKEQ. This CDR3 is 16 amino acids long. The CDR3 loop reads CASSQDWGESYNEQFF. Here the CDR3 DNA reads TGTGCCAGCAGCCAAGATTGGGGAGAATCCTACAATGAGCAGTTCTTC.